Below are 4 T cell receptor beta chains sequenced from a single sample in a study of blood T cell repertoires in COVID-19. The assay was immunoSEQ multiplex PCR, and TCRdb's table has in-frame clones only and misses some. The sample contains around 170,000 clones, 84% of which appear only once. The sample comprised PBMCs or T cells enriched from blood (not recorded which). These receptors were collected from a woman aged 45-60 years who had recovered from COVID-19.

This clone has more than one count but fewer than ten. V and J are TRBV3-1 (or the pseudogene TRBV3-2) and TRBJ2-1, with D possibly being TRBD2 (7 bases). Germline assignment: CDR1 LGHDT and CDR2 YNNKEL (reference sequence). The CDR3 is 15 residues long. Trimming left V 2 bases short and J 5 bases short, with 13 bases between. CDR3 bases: TGTGCCAGCAGCCAAAGGGGGGGAGGGAACAATGAGCAGTTCTTC. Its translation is CASSQRGGGNNEQFF.

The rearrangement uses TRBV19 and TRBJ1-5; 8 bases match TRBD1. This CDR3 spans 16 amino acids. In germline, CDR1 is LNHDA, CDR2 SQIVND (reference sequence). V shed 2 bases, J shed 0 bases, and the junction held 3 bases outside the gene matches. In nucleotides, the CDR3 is TGTGCCAGTAGTATATCTGGACAGGGTAGCAATCAGCCCCAGCATTTT. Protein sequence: CASSISGQGSNQPQHF.

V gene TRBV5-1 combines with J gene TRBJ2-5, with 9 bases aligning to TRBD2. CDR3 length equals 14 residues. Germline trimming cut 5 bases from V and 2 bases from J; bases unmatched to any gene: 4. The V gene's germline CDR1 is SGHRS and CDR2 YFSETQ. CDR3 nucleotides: TGCGCCAGCAGGCTAGCGGGGTTGCAAGAGACCCAGTACTTC. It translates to CASRLAGLQETQYF. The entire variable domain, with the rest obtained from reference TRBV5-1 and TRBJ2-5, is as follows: KAGVTQTPRYLIKTRGQQVTLSCSPISGHRSVSWYQQTPGQGLQFLFEYFSETQRNKGNFPGRFSGRQFSNSRSEMNVSTLELGDSALYLCASRLAGLQETQYFGPGTRLLVL.

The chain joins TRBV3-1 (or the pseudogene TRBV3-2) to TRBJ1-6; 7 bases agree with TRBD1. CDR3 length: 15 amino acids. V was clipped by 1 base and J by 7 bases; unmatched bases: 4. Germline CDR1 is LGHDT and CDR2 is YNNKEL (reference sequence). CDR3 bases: TGTGCCAGCAGCCAAGCCGGGACAGAGAATTCACCCCTCCACTTT. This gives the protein CASSQAGTENSPLHF.